One and the same sample provided the 9 T cell receptor beta chains below, sequenced in a study of T cell responses to AZD1222 COVID-19 vaccine (dated by TCRdb to the early 2020s). The library was prepared using the immunoSEQ multiplex PCR assay. TCRdb's version of the immuneACCESS table is confined to in-frame rearrangements and falls short of the full clone set. An unresolved V gene accounts for under half of the shortfall where checked; the remainder is of unknown origin. Within this sample are 95,000 or so clones, with roughly nine tenths of them counted one time only. The ten largest clones represent around 8.3% of the sample. In the paper's terms, the time point label means: about 28 days (+/-7) after the second vaccine dose. This material consisted of peripheral blood, taken 28 days after the second AZD1222 dose. The receptors come from an adult who received the AZD1222 COVID-19 vaccine.

The rearrangement uses TRBV4-2 and TRBJ2-2; D call uncertain. Germline V gene data show CDR1 as LGHNA and CDR2 as YNFKEQ. The CDR3 extends over 15 amino acids. V was trimmed by 4 bases and J by 4 bases, leaving 13 bases between them. The CDR3 sequence: CASSPSSQSTGELFF. The CDR3 DNA follows: TGTGCCAGCAGCCCTTCGAGCCAGTCCACCGGGGAGCTGTTTTTT.

J is TRBJ2-5 and V is TRBV15; 7 bases map to TRBD1. This CDR3 spans 15 amino acids. Germline V CDR1 and CDR2: LNHNV, YYDKDF (reference sequence). V lost 0 bases and J lost 8; bases outside the gene matches: 9. The DNA for the CDR3 is TGTGCCACCAGCAGAGAAGGGACAGAGTCGCTCACCCAGTACTTC. It yields the protein CATSREGTESLTQYF.

The V gene is TRBV11-2, the J gene TRBJ1-5; no clear D. V gave up 0 bases and J gave up 7 bases, with 10 bases separating them. The CDR3 loop spans 14 amino acids. The germline V gene encodes CDR1 SGHAT and CDR2 FQNNGV. DNA for the CDR3: TGTGCCAGCAGCTTAGAGTTTGGAACGCAGCCCCAGCATTTT. It specifies CASSLEFGTQPQHF. Looking up the rest from reference TRBV11-2 and TRBJ1-5 gives the full variable domain: EAGVAQSPRYKIIEKRQSVAFWCNPISGHATLYWYQQILGQGPKLLIQFQNNGVVDDSQLPKDRFSAERLKGVDSTLKIQPAKLEDSAVYLCASSLEFGTQPQHFGDGTRLSIL.

This rearrangement joins TRBV5-1 to TRBJ1-3; no clear D gene. This CDR3 has 15 amino acids. CDR1 is SGHRS, CDR2 YFSETQ, per germline. Trimming left V 3 bases short and J 0 bases short, with 10 bases between. The DNA for the CDR3 is TGCGCCAGCAGCTCCGACCCCGTCTCTGGAAACACCATATATTTT. Amino acid sequence: CASSSDPVSGNTIYF.

The chain carries TRBV5-1 and TRBJ2-3, with 10 positions matching TRBD2. This CDR3 spans 15 amino acids. Per germline, CDR1 SGHRS and CDR2 YFSETQ. V lost 5 bases, J lost 2 bases, and 5 bases stayed unmatched. DNA of the CDR3: TGCGCCAGCAGAGAGCGGGAGGGCCTCACAGATACGCAGTATTTT. Translated: CASREREGLTDTQYF.

The chain combines TRBV3-1 (or the pseudogene TRBV3-2) with TRBJ2-7; 7 bases are a match to TRBD1. The V and J ends lost 4 bases and 7 bases, in that order; junction bases with no gene match: 13. The CDR3 totals 15 residues. Germline lookup yields CDR1 LGHDT and CDR2 YNNKEL (reference sequence). CDR3 amino acids: CASSLTGTAALEQYF. The CDR3 nucleotides read TGTGCCAGCAGCCTGACCGGGACAGCTGCGCTTGAGCAGTACTTC.

The chain carries TRBV7-9 and TRBJ1-5; the match to TRBD1 covers 7 bases. The germline V gene has CDR1 SEHNR and CDR2 FQNEAQ (reference sequence). Trimming cost V 0 bases and J 0 bases; bases outside gene matches: 2. The CDR3 covers 16 residues. The CDR3 coding sequence is TGTGCCAGCAGCTTAGCCGGGACAGCTAGCAATCAGCCCCAGCATTTT. It yields the protein CASSLAGTASNQPQHF.

The chain couples TRBV18 to TRBJ1-2; D possibly corresponds to TRBD1 (6 bases). CDR3 size: 14 residues. Germline-derived CDR1 and CDR2 are KGHSH and LQKENI. V shed 2 bases and J shed 3 bases, with 10 bases lying between them. The CDR3 coding sequence is TGTGCCAGCTCACCAGGGCCAGGGGACTATGGCTACACCTTC. Amino acid sequence: CASSPGPGDYGYTF.

This chain joins TRBV19 and TRBJ2-5; the match to TRBD2 covers 7 bases. CDR3 length: 12 amino acids. Germline V gene lookup returns CDR1 LNHDA and CDR2 SQIVND (reference sequence). With V trimmed by 6 bases and J by 6 bases, 4 bases remained unmatched. CDR3 region: CASSSGIQTQYF. The CDR3 bases are TGTGCCAGTAGCAGCGGGATTCAGACCCAGTACTTC. The full variable domain, with the rest looked up from reference TRBV19 and TRBJ2-5, is DGGITQSPKYLFRKEGQNVTLSCEQNLNHDAMYWYRQDPGQGLRLIYYSQIVNDFQKGDIAEGYSVSREKKESFPLTVTSAQKNPTAFYLCASSSGIQTQYFGPGTRLLVL.